This T cell receptor (beta chain) stems from a study of T cells in Graves' hyperthyroidism and ophthalmopathy. Study-wide results and limits: Stable hyperthyroidism was told apart from ophthalmopathy by a model built on 13 V-J features.

Turning to this clonotype: Its antigen is not identified.

Authors of the study amplified TCR beta CDR3 regions from RNA transcripts. TCR CDR3 regions were first amplified by RT-PCR with HTBI primers. A single record per CDR3 protein comes from TCRdb applying MiXCR to the multiplex PCR reads. This table holds about 300,000 distinct CDR3 sequences, roughly 15% found once. Fresh peripheral blood, under 11 ml, yielded the PBMCs. V lost 6 bases, J lost 0 bases, and 5 bases stayed unmatched. CDR1 and CDR2 from the germline V gene are SGHVS and FQNEAQ. The CDR3 length is 16 residues. J is TRBJ2-7 and V is TRBV7-8; 13 bases map to TRBD2. Sample: blood. The clonotype was recovered from a man younger than 45 with Graves' hyperthyroidism. The DNA for the CDR3 is TGTGCCAGCAGTTTCGGACTAGCGGGAGCCTCCTACGAGCAGTACTTC. Residues: CASSFGLAGASYEQYF.